These 24 T cell receptor beta chains share one sample of origin, sequenced in a study of T cell repertoires in cytomegalovirus infection. Via MiXCR, TCRdb re-called the reads, giving one row per CDR3 protein. Seen here are roughly 350,000 distinct CDR3 sequences, approximately 30% observed once, and the top ten hold roughly 13%. Antigens of these TCRs are unknown. Sequencing was performed on cultured PBMCs, taken from culture after CMV antigen stimulation. All receptors come from a human donor in good health (CMV status not recorded). Some clones in this sample may be carry-over from other donors' samples.

There are a few counts of this clonotype. The chain combines TRBV28 with TRBJ1-2, with 9 nucleotides matching TRBD1. The CDR3 spans 17 residues. Germline values: CDR1 MDHEN, CDR2 SYDVKM. Trimming took 7 bases from V and 6 from J; bases not matched to a gene: 18. CDR3 sequence reads: CASKTGDRVRLGDGYTF. The DNA for the CDR3 is TGTGCCAGCAAAACGGGGGACAGGGTTCGATTGGGCGATGGCTACACCTTC.

The chain uses TRBV15 and TRBJ1-2; 7 bases map to TRBD1. The germline gives CDR1 LNHNV, CDR2 YYDKDF (reference sequence). Unmatched junction bases numbered 13, after V lost 3 bases and J lost 0 bases. The CDR3 has 18 amino acids. CDR3 in DNA: TGTGCCACCAGCAGCGGGGACAGTAAAATCTTAGCTAACTATGGCTACACCTTC. It codes for CATSSGDSKILANYGYTF. Based on the CDR3 plus reference TRBV15 and TRBJ1-2, the full variable domain is DAMVIQNPRYQVTQFGKPVTLSCSQTLNHNVMYWYQQKSSQAPKLLFHYYDKDFNNEADTPDNFQSRRPNTSFCFLDIRSPGLGDTAMYLCATSSGDSKILANYGYTFGSGTRLTVV.

This clonotype was counted a few times. The chain carries TRBV15 and TRBJ2-2; D unresolved. V dropped 4 bases and J dropped 6 bases, with 12 bases sitting between them. Germline lookup yields CDR1 LNHNV and CDR2 YYDKDF (reference sequence). The CDR3 consists of 14 residues. The CDR3 nucleotides read TGTGCCACCAGCACGAACATTGGGTCCGGGGAGCTGTTTTTT. Translated: CATSTNIGSGELFF.

The genes are TRBV7-2 and TRBJ2-3, with TRBD2 as a possible D gene (6 bases). The CDR3 runs to 14 residues. Trimming took 10 bases from V and 5 from J, leaving 19 bases between them. The germline V gene encodes CDR1 SGHTA and CDR2 FQGNSA. CDR3 DNA sequence: TGTGCCACCACCCGAGCTAGCGCCATAGATACGCAGTATTTT. It translates to CATTRASAIDTQYF. Full variable domain (outside the CDR3, taken from reference TRBV7-2 and TRBJ2-3): GAGVSQSPSNKVTEKGKDVELRCDPISGHTALYWYRQSLGQGLEFLIYFQGNSAPDKSGLPSDRFSAERTGGSVSTLTIQRTQQEDSAVYLCATTRASAIDTQYFGPGTRLTVL.

This clonotype was seen at least ten times. The V and J genes are TRBV6-2 or TRBV6-3 and TRBJ2-7, with D hard to call. Trimming left V 4 bases short and J 6 bases short, with 10 bases between. Germline V lookup: CDR1 MNHEY, CDR2 SVGEGT. The CDR3 has 12 residues. CDR3 loop: CASSSLSGEQYF. The DNA of the CDR3 is TGTGCCAGCAGTTCTCTTTCTGGCGAGCAGTACTTC.

CDR3 in DNA: TGTGCCAGCAGCTTGCACAGTGGCCAGGACTACGAGCAGTACTTC. Its protein is CASSLHSGQDYEQYF. The rearrangement uses TRBV5-5 and TRBJ2-7, with no clear D. CDR3 length: 15 amino acids. CDR1 is SGHKS, CDR2 YYEKEE, per germline (reference sequence). V was shortened by 1 base and J by 3 bases, with 14 bases between the two germline ends.

This clonotype was counted only a few times. The genes are TRBV2 and TRBJ1-5, with no clear D. Germline CDR1 is SNHLY and CDR2 is FYNNEI. The CDR3 is 15 residues long. V gave up 6 bases and J gave up 1 base, with 13 bases separating them. CDR3 DNA: TGTGCCAGCAGCCTCTATCCGGGGAGCAATCAGCCCCAGCATTTT. It translates to CASSLYPGSNQPQHF. The variable domain in full, completed from reference TRBV2 and TRBJ1-5, reads EPEVTQTPSHQVTQMGQEVILRCVPISNHLYFYWYRQILGQKVEFLVSFYNNEISEKSEIFDDQFSVERPDGSNFTLKIRSTKLEDSAMYFCASSLYPGSNQPQHFGDGTRLSIL.

This clonotype occurred a few times. V and J are TRBV5-1 and TRBJ2-7; 9 bases map to TRBD1. Germline lookup yields CDR1 SGHRS and CDR2 YFSETQ. The CDR3 is 15 amino acids. V dropped 1 base and J dropped 5; count of bases not matched to a gene: 7. The CDR3 sequence: CASSLWDRVGDEQYF. As DNA, the CDR3 is TGCGCCAGCAGCTTGTGGGACAGGGTGGGAGACGAGCAGTACTTC.

This clonotype came up a few times. This chain uses TRBV20-1 with TRBJ1-2; D might be TRBD1 (6 bases). The CDR3 is 14 amino acids. Germline CDR1 DFQATT, CDR2 SNEGSKA (reference sequence). V lost 0 bases and J 4 bases, leaving 12 bases between the germline ends. The CDR3 here is CSARDSQGSYGYTF. The CDR3 DNA follows: TGCAGTGCTAGAGACTCACAGGGAAGCTATGGCTACACCTTC.

The V call is TRBV6-4, the J call TRBJ2-3, with unresolved D. The V and J ends lost 0 bases and 0 bases respectively, with 4 bases between them. The CDR3 is made up of 14 amino acids. Germline V gene lookup returns CDR1 MRHNA and CDR2 SNTAGT. CDR3 nucleotide sequence: TGTGCCAGCAGTGACTCGAGTAGCACAGATACGCAGTATTTT. Translating it yields CASSDSSSTDTQYF.

Ten or more counts support this clonotype. The V call is TRBV7-2, the J call TRBJ2-7; D gene unclear. CDR3 size: 11 residues. Germline V CDR1 and CDR2: SGHTA, FQGNSA. V gave up 8 bases and J gave up 7 bases, with 12 bases separating them. The CDR3 bases are TGTGCCAGCGGAGTAGCCGGAGAGCAGTACTTC. This gives the protein CASGVAGEQYF.

This clonotype was found a few times. V usage is TRBV20-1 and J usage is TRBJ2-7; 15 nucleotides line up with TRBD2. V lost 2 bases to trimming and J lost 5 bases; unmatched junction nucleotides: 7. CDR1 and CDR2 (germline): DFQATT, SNEGSKA (reference sequence). The CDR3 extends over 16 amino acids. CDR3 sequence reads: CSARPGLAGGPNEQYF. The CDR3 DNA is TGCAGTGCTAGACCAGGACTAGCGGGAGGGCCAAACGAGCAGTACTTC.

The V call is TRBV20-1, the J call TRBJ2-1; possibly TRBD2 for D (6 bases). The length of the CDR3 is 13 residues. Trimming left V 6 bases short and J 5 bases short, with 14 bases between. The germline CDR1 and CDR2 sequences are DFQATT and SNEGSKA (reference sequence). CDR3 in amino acids: CSASGSHNNEQFF. For the CDR3, the DNA is TGCAGTGCCTCCGGGAGCCACAACAATGAGCAGTTCTTC.

This clonotype was counted a few times. The V gene is TRBV7-2, the J gene TRBJ2-1; TRBD2 aligns across 7 bases. CDR3 length equals 16 residues. V shed 6 bases, J shed 8 bases, and the junction held 16 bases outside the gene matches. Looked up from germline, CDR1 is SGHTA and CDR2 is FQGNSA. CDR3 in DNA: TGTGCCAGCAGATTACAAGCGGGACCTGCTAGAGATGAGCAGTTCTTC. It is translated as CASRLQAGPARDEQFF.

This clonotype was observed a handful of times. V and J are TRBV7-2 and TRBJ2-1; D is unclear. The CDR3 has 13 residues. Germline V gene sequence: CDR1 SGHTA, CDR2 FQGNSA. V was pared by 1 base and J by 9 bases, with 10 bases between. CDR3 amino acids: CASSLEVIGEQFF. The CDR3 region has the DNA TGTGCCAGCAGCTTAGAAGTAATTGGTGAGCAGTTCTTC.

At least ten counts were recorded for this clonotype. The chain employs TRBV12-3 or TRBV12-4 and TRBJ1-5; D gene unclear. V was pared by 0 bases and J by 4 bases, with 10 bases between. The CDR3 totals 15 residues. As DNA, the CDR3 is TGTGCCAGCAGTTTAGCTACCACGAAAAATCAGCCCCAGCATTTT. Translated, it gives CASSLATTKNQPQHF.

This clonotype showed up just a few times. A much larger clone lies one base from this, so it may be a read error. The rearrangement joins TRBV19 to TRBJ2-3; D may be TRBD2 (6 bases). The CDR3 sequence is 13 residues long. Per the germline V gene, CDR1 is LNHDA and CDR2 is SQIVND (reference sequence). V lost 6 bases and J 0 bases, leaving 7 bases between the germline ends. In nucleotides, the CDR3 is TGTGCCAGTAGAGGGAGGAGCACAGATACGCAGTATTTT. It specifies CASRGRSTDTQYF.

The genes are TRBV12-3 or TRBV12-4 and TRBJ1-4; D unclear. CDR3 length: 15 residues. V lost 6 bases and J 3 bases, leaving 14 bases between the germline ends. CDR3: CASSPQRDPNEKLFF. The DNA of the CDR3 is TGTGCCAGCAGCCCACAGCGAGATCCTAATGAAAAACTGTTTTTT.

This clonotype was picked up a small number of times. V usage is TRBV7-2 and J usage is TRBJ2-1; perhaps TRBD2 as D (6 bases). CDR1 SGHTA and CDR2 FQGNSA come from the germline V gene. The length of the CDR3 is 16 residues. V lost 6 bases, J lost 0 bases, and 15 bases lay in between. The CDR3 DNA sequence: TGTGCCAGCAGGCGGGGCTGGGGAAACTCCTACAATGAGCAGTTCTTC. As protein: CASRRGWGNSYNEQFF.

Comments on this clonotype: The junction differs from germline at one of its ends, possibly a read error. The V and J genes are TRBV7-6 and TRBJ1-1, with D hard to call. Germline loops: CDR1 SGHVS, CDR2 FNYEAQ. The length of the CDR3 is 13 residues. CDR3 sequence (DNA): TGTACCAGCAGCTTAGCCCCGAACACTGAAGCTTTCTTT. Translating gives CTSSLAPNTEAFF.

The rearrangement joins TRBV5-4 to TRBJ2-1, with 8 bases that match TRBD1. From germline, CDR1 is SGHNT and CDR2 YYREEE (reference sequence). This CDR3 contains 16 residues. The V and J ends lost 4 bases and 7 bases, in that order; junction bases with no gene match: 13. CDR3 sequence: CASSTGRTGLGNEQFF. CDR3 nucleotide sequence: TGTGCCAGCAGCACGGGTAGGACAGGGTTGGGGAATGAGCAGTTCTTC.

The CDR3 region has the DNA TGTGCCAGCAGCTCCGGGACTAGCGGGTCCGCAAAGCAGTACTTC. It yields the protein CASSSGTSGSAKQYF. This chain joins TRBV28 and TRBJ2-7, with 12 positions matching TRBD2. Germline V CDR1 and CDR2: MDHEN, SYDVKM. The CDR3 has 15 residues. V was clipped by 6 bases and J by 8 bases; unmatched bases: 11. Complete variable domain (other parts from reference TRBV28 and TRBJ2-7): DVKVTQSSRYLVKRTGEKVFLECVQDMDHENMFWYRQDPGLGLRLIYFSYDVKMKEKGDIPEGYSVSREKKERFSLILESASTNQTSMYLCASSSGTSGSAKQYFGPGTRLTVT.

This clonotype was found a few times. This chain connects TRBV6-6 to TRBJ2-1; D not certain. Trimming took off 7 bases at V and 2 bases at J, with 9 bases between the two ends. Germline CDR1 and CDR2: MNHNY and SVGAGI (reference sequence). This CDR3 spans 13 amino acids. The CDR3 loop reads CASITRPYNEQFF. DNA of the CDR3: TGTGCCAGCATTACTCGCCCCTACAATGAGCAGTTCTTC.

This clonotype was picked up a small number of times. The chain is built from TRBV7-9 and TRBJ2-1; 10 bases match TRBD2. Germline loops: CDR1 SEHNR, CDR2 FQNEAQ (reference sequence). The V and J ends lost 5 bases and 8 bases, in that order; junction bases with no gene match: 6. CDR3 length: 14 amino acids. DNA for the CDR3: TGTGCCAGCAGCCCCCGGACTAGCGGCCATGAGCAGTTCTTC. This gives the protein CASSPRTSGHEQFF.